Shown below are 8 T cell receptor beta chains from a single sample sequenced in a study of blood T cell repertoires in COVID-19. The method was immunoSEQ multiplex PCR; TCRdb's version includes in-frame clones alone and lacks a portion of them. The sample records tens of thousands of clones, 86% being singletons. The specimen was peripheral blood. These receptors were obtained from a human donor in a cohort sampled during active COVID-19.

V is TRBV18 and J is TRBJ2-3; D is unclear. V gave up 3 bases and J gave up 10 bases, with 17 bases separating them. The CDR3 spans 14 residues. The germline V gene has CDR1 KGHSH and CDR2 LQKENI. CDR3 amino acids: CASSPPTGSNAQYF. As DNA, the CDR3 is TGTGCCAGCTCACCGCCGACCGGGTCCAACGCGCAGTATTTT.

The V and J genes are TRBV21-1 and TRBJ2-1; TRBD2, the table's D call, was not compared with the DNA. TRBV21-1 is a recognized pseudogene. The CDR3 covers 18 residues. The chain's CDR3 is CASSKALGTSGTYNEQFF. CDR3 sequence (DNA): TGTGCCAGCAGCAAAGCGTTGGGAACTAGCGGGACCTACAATGAGCAGTTCTTC.

This chain links TRBV3-1 (or the pseudogene TRBV3-2) with TRBJ2-7; 11 positions match TRBD2. Germline V lookup: CDR1 LGHDT, CDR2 YNNKEL (reference sequence). V lost 1 base to trimming and J lost 5 bases; unmatched junction nucleotides: 10. The CDR3 runs 17 residues. DNA of the CDR3: TGTGCCAGCAGCCAAGTCTTCCTAGCGGGAGGTGACCACGAGCAGTACTTC. It encodes CASSQVFLAGGDHEQYF.

The V call is TRBV12-3 or TRBV12-4, the J call TRBJ2-7, with 8 positions matching TRBD1. V was clipped by 7 bases and J by 7 bases; unmatched bases: 9. This CDR3 spans 13 amino acids. The CDR3 coding sequence is TGTGCCAGCAAATGGGACAGGCGTGGGGAGCAGTACTTC. This sequence encodes CASKWDRRGEQYF.

This chain connects TRBV7-8 to TRBJ1-1; D uncertain. The CDR3 spans 12 residues. Germline CDR1 and CDR2: SGHVS and FQNEAQ. The V end lost 5 bases, the J end lost 11 bases, and 15 bases lay between the germline ends. Here the CDR3 DNA reads TGTGCCAGCAGCGAAATCGGGGTGCAGGCTTTCTTT. Residues: CASSEIGVQAFF.

The chain links TRBV6-5 to TRBJ1-3, with 7 bases that match TRBD1. CDR3 length: 14 amino acids. Looked up from germline, CDR1 is MNHEY and CDR2 is SVGAGI. Trimming at V came to 5 bases and at J to 4 bases, leaving 5 bases not matched to a gene. CDR3 loop: CASSTGAAGNTIYF. CDR3 nucleotide sequence: TGTGCCAGCAGTACAGGGGCCGCAGGAAACACCATATATTTT.

The gene calls are TRBV7-9 and TRBJ2-7, with D tentatively TRBD1 (5 bases). CDR1 and CDR2 (germline): SEHNR, FQNEAQ (reference sequence). This CDR3 is built from 14 residues. V was clipped by 7 bases and J by 2 bases, with 15 bases between them. The DNA of the CDR3 is TGTGCCAGCACCCCCCCCTGGGGCACCTACGAGCAGTACTTC. Protein product: CASTPPWGTYEQYF.

The gene calls are TRBV5-4 and TRBJ2-1; 9 bases match TRBD1. J was trimmed by 0 bases and V by 5 bases; bases with no gene match: 12. There are 18 residues in the CDR3. CDR1 is SGHNT and CDR2 is YYREEE in the germline V gene (reference sequence). The CDR3 DNA follows: TGTGCCAGCAGGAGAAGATATACGGACAGGGGCTCCTACAATGAGCAGTTCTTC. It translates to CASRRRYTDRGSYNEQFF.